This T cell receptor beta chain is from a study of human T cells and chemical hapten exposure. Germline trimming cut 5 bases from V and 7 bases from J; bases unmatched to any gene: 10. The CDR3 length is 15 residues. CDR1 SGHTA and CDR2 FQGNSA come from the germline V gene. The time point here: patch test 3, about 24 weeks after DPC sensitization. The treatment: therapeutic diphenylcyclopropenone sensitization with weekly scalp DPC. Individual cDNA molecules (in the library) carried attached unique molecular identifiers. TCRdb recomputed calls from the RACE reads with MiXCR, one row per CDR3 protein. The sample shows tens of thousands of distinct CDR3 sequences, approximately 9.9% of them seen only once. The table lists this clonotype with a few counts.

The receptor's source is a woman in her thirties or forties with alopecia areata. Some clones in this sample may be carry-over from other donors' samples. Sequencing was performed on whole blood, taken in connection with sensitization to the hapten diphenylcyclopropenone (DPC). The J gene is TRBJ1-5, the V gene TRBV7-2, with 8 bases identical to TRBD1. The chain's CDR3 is CASSTRQGLAQPQHF. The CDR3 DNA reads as TGTGCCAGCAGCACCAGACAGGGGTTGGCCCAGCCCCAGCATTTT.